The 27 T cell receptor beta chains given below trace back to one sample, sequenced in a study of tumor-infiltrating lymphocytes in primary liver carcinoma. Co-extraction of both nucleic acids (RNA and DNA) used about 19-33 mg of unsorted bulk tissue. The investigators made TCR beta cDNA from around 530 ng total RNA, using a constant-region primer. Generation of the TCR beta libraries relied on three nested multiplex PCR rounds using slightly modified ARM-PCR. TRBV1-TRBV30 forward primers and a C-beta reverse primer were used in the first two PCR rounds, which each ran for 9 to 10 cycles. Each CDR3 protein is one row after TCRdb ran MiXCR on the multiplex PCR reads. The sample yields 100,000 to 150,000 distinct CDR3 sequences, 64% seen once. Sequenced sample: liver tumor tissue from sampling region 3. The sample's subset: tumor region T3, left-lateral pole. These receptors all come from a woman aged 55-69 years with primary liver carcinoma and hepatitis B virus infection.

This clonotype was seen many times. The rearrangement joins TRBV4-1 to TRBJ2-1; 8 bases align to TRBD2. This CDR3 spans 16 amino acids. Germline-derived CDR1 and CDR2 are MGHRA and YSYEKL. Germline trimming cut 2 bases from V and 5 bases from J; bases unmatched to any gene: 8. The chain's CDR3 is CASSQLSGSYNNEQFF. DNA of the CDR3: TGCGCCAGCAGCCAACTCAGCGGGAGCTACAACAATGAGCAGTTCTTC.

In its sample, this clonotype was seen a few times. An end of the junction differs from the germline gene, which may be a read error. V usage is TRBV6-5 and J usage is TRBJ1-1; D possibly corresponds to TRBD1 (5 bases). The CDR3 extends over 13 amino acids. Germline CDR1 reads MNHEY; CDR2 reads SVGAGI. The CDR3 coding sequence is TGTGCCAGCAGTTGGAGAGGGGATACTGAAGCTATCTTT. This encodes CASSWRGDTEAIF.

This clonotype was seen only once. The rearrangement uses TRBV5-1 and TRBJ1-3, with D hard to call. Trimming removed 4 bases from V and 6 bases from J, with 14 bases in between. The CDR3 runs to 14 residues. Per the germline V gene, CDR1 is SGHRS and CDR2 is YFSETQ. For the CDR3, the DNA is TGCGCCAGCAGCATGGGGTCAGAAATAAACACCATATATTTT. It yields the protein CASSMGSEINTIYF.

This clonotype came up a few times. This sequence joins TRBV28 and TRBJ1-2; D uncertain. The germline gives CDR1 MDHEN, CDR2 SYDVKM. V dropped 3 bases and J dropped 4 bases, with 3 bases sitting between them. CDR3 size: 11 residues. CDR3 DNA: TGTGCCAGCAGTTTCGCCTATGGCTACACCTTC. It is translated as CASSFAYGYTF.

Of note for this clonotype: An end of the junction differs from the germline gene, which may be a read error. This CDR3 reads CASGLDGYPGNTIYF. The CDR3 coding sequence is TGTGCCAGCGGCTTAGACGGCTACCCTGGAAACACCATATATTTT. The chain uses TRBV11-2 and TRBJ1-3; D not certain. Germline V CDR1 and CDR2: SGHAT, FQNNGV. CDR3 length equals 15 residues.

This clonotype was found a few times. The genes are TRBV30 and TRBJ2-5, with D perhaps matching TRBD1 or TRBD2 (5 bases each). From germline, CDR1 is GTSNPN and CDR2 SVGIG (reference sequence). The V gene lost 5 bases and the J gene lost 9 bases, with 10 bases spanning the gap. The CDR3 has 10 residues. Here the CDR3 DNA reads TGTGCCTGGGGGACGGAGGCCCAGTACTTC. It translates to CAWGTEAQYF. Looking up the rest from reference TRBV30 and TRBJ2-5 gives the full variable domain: SQTIHQWPATLVQPVGSPLSLECTVEGTSNPNLYWYRQAAGRGLQLLFYSVGIGQISSEVPQNLSASRPQDRQFILSSKKLLLSDSGFYLCAWGTEAQYFGPGTRLLVL.

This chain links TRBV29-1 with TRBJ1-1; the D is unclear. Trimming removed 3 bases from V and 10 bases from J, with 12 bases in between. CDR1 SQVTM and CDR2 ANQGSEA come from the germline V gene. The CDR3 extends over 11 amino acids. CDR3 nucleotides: TGCAGCGTTGATGATACCTACAGAGCTTTCTTT. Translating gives CSVDDTYRAFF.

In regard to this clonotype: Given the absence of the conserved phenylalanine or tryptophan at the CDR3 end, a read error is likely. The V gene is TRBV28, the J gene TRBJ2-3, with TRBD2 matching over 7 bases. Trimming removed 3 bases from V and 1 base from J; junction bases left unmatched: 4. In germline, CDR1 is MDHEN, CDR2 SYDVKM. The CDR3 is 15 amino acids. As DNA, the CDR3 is TGTGCCAGCAGTTTCGCGGGAGAGGGCACAGATACGCAGTATTTA. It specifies CASSFAGEGTDTQYL.

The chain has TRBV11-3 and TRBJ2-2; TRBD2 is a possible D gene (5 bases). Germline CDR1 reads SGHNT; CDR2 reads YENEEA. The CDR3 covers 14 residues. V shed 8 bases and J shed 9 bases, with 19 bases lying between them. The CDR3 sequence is CASGAGGPTWELFF. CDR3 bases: TGTGCCAGCGGTGCAGGAGGACCGACCTGGGAGCTGTTTTTT. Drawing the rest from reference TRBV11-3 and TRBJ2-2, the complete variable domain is EAGVVQSPRYKIIEKKQPVAFWCNPISGHNTLYWYLQNLGQGPELLIRYENEEAVDDSQLPKDRFSAERLKGVDSTLKIQPAELGDSAVYLCASGAGGPTWELFFGEGSRLTVL.

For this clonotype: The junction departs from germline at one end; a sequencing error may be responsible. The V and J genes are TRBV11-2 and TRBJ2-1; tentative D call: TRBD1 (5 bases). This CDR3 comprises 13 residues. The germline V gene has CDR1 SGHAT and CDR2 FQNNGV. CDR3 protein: CASSLDLGDEQFF. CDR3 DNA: TGCGCCAGCAGCTTAGATCTAGGGGATGAGCAGTTCTTC.

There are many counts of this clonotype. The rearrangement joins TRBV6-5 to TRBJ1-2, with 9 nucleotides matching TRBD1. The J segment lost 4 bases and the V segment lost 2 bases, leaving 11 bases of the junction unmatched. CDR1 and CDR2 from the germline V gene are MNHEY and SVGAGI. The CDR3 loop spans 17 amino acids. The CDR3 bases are TGTGCCAGCAGTTACGCAACCCTCGGGACAGGGTTCTATGGCTACACCTTC. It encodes CASSYATLGTGFYGYTF.

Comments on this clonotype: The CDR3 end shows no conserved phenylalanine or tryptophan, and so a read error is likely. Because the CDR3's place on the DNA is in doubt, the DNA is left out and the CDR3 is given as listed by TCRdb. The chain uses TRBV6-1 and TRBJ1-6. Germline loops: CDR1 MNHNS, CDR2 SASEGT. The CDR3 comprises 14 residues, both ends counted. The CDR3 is CASSDKTENSPLHL.

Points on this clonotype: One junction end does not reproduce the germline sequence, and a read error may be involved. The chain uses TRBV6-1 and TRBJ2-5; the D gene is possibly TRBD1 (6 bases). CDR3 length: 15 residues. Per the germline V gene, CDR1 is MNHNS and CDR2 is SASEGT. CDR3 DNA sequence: TGTGCCAGCAGGTACTGGACAGACAGTAAAGATACCCAGTACTTC. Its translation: CASRYWTDSKDTQYF.

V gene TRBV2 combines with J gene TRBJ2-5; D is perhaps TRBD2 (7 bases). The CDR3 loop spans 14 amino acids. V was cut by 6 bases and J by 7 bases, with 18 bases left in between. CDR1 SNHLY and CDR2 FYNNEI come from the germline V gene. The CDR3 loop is CASSRGHREGTQYF. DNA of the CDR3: TGTGCCAGCAGCAGGGGCCACAGGGAGGGGACCCAGTACTTC.

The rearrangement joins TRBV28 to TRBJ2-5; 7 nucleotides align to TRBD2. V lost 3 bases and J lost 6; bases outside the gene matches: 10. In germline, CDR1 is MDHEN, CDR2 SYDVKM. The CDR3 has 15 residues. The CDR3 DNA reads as TGTGCCAGCAGTTTGGCGGGAGACGGTATAAAGACCCAGTACTTC. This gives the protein CASSLAGDGIKTQYF. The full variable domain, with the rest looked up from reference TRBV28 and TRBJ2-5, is DVKVTQSSRYLVKRTGEKVFLECVQDMDHENMFWYRQDPGLGLRLIYFSYDVKMKEKGDIPEGYSVSREKKERFSLILESASTNQTSMYLCASSLAGDGIKTQYFGPGTRLLVL.

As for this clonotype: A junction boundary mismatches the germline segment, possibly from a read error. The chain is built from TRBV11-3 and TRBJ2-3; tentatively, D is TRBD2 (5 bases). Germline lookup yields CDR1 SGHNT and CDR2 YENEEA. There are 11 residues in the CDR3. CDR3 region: CASSLANTQYF. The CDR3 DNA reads TGTGCTAGCAGCTTAGCGAATACGCAGTATTTT.

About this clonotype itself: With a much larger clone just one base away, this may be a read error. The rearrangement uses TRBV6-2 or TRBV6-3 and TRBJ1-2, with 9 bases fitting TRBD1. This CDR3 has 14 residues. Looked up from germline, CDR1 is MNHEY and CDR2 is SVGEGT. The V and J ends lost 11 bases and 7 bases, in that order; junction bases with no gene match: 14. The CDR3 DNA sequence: TGTGCCGTGGTCCGGGACAGGGTGAAGAGTGGCTACACCTTC. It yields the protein CAVVRDRVKSGYTF.

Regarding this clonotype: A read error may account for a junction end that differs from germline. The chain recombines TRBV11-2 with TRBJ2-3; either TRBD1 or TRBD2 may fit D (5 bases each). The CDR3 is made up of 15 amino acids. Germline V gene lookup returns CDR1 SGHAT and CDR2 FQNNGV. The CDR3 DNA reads TGTGTCAGCTGCCGACCGGGACGAATGGGGGATACGCAGTATTTC. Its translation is CVSCRPGRMGDTQYF.

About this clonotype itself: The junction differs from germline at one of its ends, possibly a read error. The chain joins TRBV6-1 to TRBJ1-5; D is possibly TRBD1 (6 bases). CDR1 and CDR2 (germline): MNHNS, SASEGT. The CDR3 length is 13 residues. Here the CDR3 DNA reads TGTGTCAGCGGGGGGCCGGGCAATCAGTCCCAGCATTTT. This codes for CVSGGPGNQSQHF.

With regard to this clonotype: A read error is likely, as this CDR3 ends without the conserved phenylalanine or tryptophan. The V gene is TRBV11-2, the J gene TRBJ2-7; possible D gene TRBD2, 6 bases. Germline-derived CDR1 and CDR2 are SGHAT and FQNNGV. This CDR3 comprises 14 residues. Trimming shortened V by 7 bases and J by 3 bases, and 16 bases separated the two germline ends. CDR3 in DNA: TGTGCCAGCAACTTGGAGGACTACGGCTACGAGCAGTACCTC. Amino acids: CASNLEDYGYEQYL.

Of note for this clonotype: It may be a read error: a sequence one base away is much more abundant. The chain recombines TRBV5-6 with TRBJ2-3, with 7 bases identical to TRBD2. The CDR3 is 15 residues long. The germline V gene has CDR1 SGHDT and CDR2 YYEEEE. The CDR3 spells CASSRGLNRADTLYF. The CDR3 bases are TGTGCCAGCAGCCGGGGACTAAATCGCGCAGATACGCTGTATTTT.

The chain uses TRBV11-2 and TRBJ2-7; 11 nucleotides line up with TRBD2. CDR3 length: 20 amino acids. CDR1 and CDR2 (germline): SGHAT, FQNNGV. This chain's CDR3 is CSSSAISRLAGRQKPYEQYF. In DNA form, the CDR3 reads TGTAGCAGCAGCGCCATTTCCCGACTAGCGGGAAGGCAGAAACCCTACGAGCAGTACTTC.

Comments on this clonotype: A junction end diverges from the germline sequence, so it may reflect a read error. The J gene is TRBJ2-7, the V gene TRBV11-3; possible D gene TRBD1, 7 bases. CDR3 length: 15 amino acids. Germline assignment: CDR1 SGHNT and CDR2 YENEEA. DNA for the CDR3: TGTGCCAGAAGCCCCGGGAGAGGGGGCAACTACAAGCAGTACTTC. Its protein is CARSPGRGGNYKQYF. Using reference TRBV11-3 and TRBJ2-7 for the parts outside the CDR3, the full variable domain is EAGVVQSPRYKIIEKKQPVAFWCNPISGHNTLYWYLQNLGQGPELLIRYENEEAVDDSQLPKDRFSAERLKGVDSTLKIQPAELGDSAVYLCARSPGRGGNYKQYFGPGTRLTVT.

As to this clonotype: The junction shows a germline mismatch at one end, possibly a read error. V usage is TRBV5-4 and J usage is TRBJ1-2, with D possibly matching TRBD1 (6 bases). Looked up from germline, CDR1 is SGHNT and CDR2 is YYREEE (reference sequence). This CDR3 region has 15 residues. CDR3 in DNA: TGTGCCAGCAGCATGGGGGCGGGACCTAACCATGGCTACACCTTC. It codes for CASSMGAGPNHGYTF.

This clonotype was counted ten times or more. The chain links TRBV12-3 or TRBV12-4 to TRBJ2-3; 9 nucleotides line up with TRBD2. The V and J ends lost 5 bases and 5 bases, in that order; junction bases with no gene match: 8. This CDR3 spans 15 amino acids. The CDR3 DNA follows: TGTGCCAGCAGTCCGATTAGCGGGAGTGGAGATACGCAGTATTTT. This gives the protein CASSPISGSGDTQYF.

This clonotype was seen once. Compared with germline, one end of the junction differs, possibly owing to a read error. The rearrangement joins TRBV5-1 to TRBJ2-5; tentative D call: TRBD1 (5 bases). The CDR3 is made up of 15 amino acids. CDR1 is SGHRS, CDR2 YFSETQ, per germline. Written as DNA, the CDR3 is TGCTCCAGCAGCTTGACAGTTGCCCTCCAAGAGACCCAGTACTTC. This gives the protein CSSSLTVALQETQYF.

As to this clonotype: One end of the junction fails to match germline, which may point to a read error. CDR3: CASSLWGSYSEQFF. In nucleotides, the CDR3 is TGTGCCAGCAGTTTATGGGGATCCTACAGTGAGCAGTTCTTC. The chain is built from TRBV11-2 and TRBJ2-1; D unclear. The CDR3 is 14 residues long. The germline V gene has CDR1 SGHAT and CDR2 FQNNGV. Based on the CDR3 plus reference TRBV11-2 and TRBJ2-1, the full variable domain is EAGVAQSPRYKIIEKRQSVAFWCNPISGHATLYWYQQILGQGPKLLIQFQNNGVVDDSQLPKDRFSAERLKGVDSTLKIQPAKLEDSAVYLCASSLWGSYSEQFFGPGTRLTVL.